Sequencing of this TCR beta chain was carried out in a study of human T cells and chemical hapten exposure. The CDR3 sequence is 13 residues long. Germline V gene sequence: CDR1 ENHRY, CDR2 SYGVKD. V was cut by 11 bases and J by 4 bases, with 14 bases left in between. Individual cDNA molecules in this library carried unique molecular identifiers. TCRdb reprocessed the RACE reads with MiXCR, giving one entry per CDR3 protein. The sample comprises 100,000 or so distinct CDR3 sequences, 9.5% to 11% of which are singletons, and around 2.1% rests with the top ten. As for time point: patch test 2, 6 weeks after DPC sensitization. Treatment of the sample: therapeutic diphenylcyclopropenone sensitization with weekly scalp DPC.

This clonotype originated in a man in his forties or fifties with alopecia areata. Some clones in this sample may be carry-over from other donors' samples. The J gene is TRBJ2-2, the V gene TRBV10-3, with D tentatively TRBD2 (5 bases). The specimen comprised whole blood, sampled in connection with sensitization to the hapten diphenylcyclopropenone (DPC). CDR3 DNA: TGTGCCGCCGTTCTGGAGGTCACCGGGGAGCTGTTTTTT. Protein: CAAVLEVTGELFF.